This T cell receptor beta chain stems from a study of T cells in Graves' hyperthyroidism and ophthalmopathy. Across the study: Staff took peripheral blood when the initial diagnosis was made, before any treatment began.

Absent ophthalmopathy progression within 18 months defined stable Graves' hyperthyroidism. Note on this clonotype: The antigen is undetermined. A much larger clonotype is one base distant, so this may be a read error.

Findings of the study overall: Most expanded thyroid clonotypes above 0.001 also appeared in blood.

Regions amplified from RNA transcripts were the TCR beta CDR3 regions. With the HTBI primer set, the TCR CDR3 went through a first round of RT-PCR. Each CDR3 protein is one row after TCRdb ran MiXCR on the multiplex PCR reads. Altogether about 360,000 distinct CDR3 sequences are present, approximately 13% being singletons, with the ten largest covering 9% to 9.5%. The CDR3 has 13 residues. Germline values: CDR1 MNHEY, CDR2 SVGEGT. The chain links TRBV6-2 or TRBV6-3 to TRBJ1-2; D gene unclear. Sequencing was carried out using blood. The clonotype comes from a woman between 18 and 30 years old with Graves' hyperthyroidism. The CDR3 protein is CASSYEGPGGYAF. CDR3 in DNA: TGTGCCAGCAGTTACGAAGGACCCGGCGGCTACGCCTTC.